A single sample gave rise to the 3 T cell receptor beta chains below, sequenced in a study of glioma-infiltrating T cells. Using RNA template, CDR3s of TCR alpha and beta were amplified with iRepertoire arm-PCR. TCRdb used MiXCR to reprocess the multiplex PCR reads, holding one entry per CDR3 protein. The sample lists about 180,000 distinct CDR3 sequences, around 40% occurring once. Sequencing was performed on glioma tissue, nonneoplastic brain tissue, or PBMCs (not recorded which). The source is a human donor with low-grade glioma or glioblastoma, undergoing nonglioma brain surgery, or in good health (not recorded which).

The table lists this clonotype with a count of one. A much larger clone differs by one base, so this may be a read error. The chain has TRBV6-6 and TRBJ2-4, with 7 bases aligning to TRBD2. The CDR3 covers 16 residues. Germline V lookup: CDR1 MNHNY, CDR2 SVGAGI (reference sequence). J was trimmed by 3 bases and V by 8 bases; bases with no gene match: 13. Here the CDR3 DNA reads TGTGCCAGCGTGGAGGTTCGGGAGGTCGGCAAAAACATTCAGTACTTC. Translating it yields CASVEVREVGKNIQYF.

This clonotype came up many times. The chain combines TRBV20-1 with TRBJ2-7, with TRBD2 identical over 10 bases. Germline V gene lookup returns CDR1 DFQATT and CDR2 SNEGSKA (reference sequence). J was trimmed by 2 bases and V by 0 bases; bases with no gene match: 7. The CDR3 length is 16 residues. The CDR3 nucleotides are TGCAGTGCTAGAGAATATGGACTAGCGGTCGCCTACGAGCAGTACTTC. It translates to CSAREYGLAVAYEQYF.

A remark on this clonotype: A much larger clone lies a single base off, so this may be a read error. This chain joins TRBV4-2 and TRBJ2-3; 7 bases align to TRBD2. There are 14 residues in the CDR3. Germline lookup yields CDR1 LGHNA and CDR2 YNFKEQ. The CDR3 spells CASGFAGVTDRQYF. The CDR3 DNA reads as TGTGCCAGCGGATTCGCGGGAGTTACAGATAGGCAGTATTTT.